This T cell receptor (beta chain) came from a study of T cell responses to AZD1222 COVID-19 vaccine. Study-wide results and limits: Mostly white British, mostly female donors; authors suggested clonal diversity may be underestimated. Recipients of AZD1222 seropositive at baseline numbered only five or six.

Germline lookup yields CDR1 SGDLS and CDR2 YYNGEE. The V end was cut by 0 bases, the J end by 1 base, with 9 bases between. There are 15 residues in the CDR3. Assay used: immunoSEQ multiplex PCR; TCRdb lists only in-frame clones, some missing. The sample carries some 140,000 clones, more than 85% recorded once. Both about-4-week and about-12-week second-dose recipients were combined. As concerns this clone: Its antigen is as yet unknown.

This specimen consisted of peripheral blood, obtained 28 days after the second AZD1222 dose. The source is an adult who received the AZD1222 COVID-19 vaccine. The rearrangement links TRBV9 to TRBJ2-3, with a weak D call TRBD2 (6 bases). The CDR3 sequence: CASSVAPGGTDTQYF. The CDR3 DNA reads as TGTGCCAGCAGCGTAGCTCCGGGGGGCACAGATACGCAGTATTTT.